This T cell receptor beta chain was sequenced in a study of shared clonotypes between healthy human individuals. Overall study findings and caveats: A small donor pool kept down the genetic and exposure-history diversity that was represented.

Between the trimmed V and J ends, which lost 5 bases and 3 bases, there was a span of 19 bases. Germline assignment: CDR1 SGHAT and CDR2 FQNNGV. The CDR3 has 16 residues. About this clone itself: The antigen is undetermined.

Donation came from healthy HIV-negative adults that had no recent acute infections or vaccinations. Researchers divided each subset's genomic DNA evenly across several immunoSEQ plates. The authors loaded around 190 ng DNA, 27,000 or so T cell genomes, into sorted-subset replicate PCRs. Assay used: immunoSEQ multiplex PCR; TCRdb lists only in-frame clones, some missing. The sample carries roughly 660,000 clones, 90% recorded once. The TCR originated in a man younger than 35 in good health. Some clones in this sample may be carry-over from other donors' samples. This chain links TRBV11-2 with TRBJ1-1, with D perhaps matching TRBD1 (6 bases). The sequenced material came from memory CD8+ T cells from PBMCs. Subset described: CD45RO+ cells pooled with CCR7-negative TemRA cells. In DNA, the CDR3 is TGTGCCAGCAGCCTTTGGCGGGGGGCTCGAGACACTGAAGCTTTCTTT. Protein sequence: CASSLWRGARDTEAFF.